Presented here are 15 T cell receptor beta chains from one specimen sequenced in a study of CD8+CD57+ T cells in acquired aplastic anemia. TCR beta VDJ combinations and CDR3 sequences were profiled from genomic DNA. One entry per CDR3 protein, called by TCRdb with MiXCR from the reads. The sample shows approximately 81,000 distinct CDR3 sequences, approximately 46% of them seen only once. The sequencing input was sorted CD4+, CD8+, or CD8+CD57+ T cells (not recorded which) from PBMCs. All receptors come from a human donor in good health, serving as a control.

The chain combines TRBV11-1 with TRBJ2-7; 8 nucleotides line up with TRBD2. Germline CDR1 SGHAT, CDR2 FQDESV (reference sequence). CDR3 length equals 16 residues. J was trimmed by 3 bases and V by 5 bases; bases with no gene match: 12. The CDR3 DNA reads TGTGCCAGCAGCCCACATCGCGGGGGGCGAAACTACGAGCAGTACTTC. Translated, it gives CASSPHRGGRNYEQYF.

A word on this clonotype: An end of the junction does not agree with germline; a read error may underlie this. The rearrangement uses TRBV15 and TRBJ2-1, with 10 bases that match TRBD1. This CDR3 has 18 amino acids. The V gene's germline CDR1 is LNHNV and CDR2 YYDKDF (reference sequence). The CDR3 region is CATSIGGQGRSSYSEQFF. The CDR3 DNA follows: TGTGCCACCAGCATAGGGGGACAGGGGAGGAGCTCCTACAGTGAGCAGTTCTTC.

Many counts were recorded for this clonotype. This chain joins TRBV20-1 and TRBJ2-7; TRBD2 matches at 7 bases. This CDR3 has 13 residues. Germline V gene sequence: CDR1 DFQATT, CDR2 SNEGSKA (reference sequence). V lost 2 bases and J lost 2; bases outside the gene matches: 3. The CDR3 DNA is TGCAGTGCTAGACTGGCGGGGGCCTACGAGCAGTACTTC. Protein sequence: CSARLAGAYEQYF.

Worth noting for this clonotype: A read error may account for a junction end that differs from germline. The chain is built from TRBV24-1 and TRBJ2-2; tentative D call: TRBD2 (6 bases). CDR3 length: 16 amino acids. Germline loops: CDR1 KGHDR, CDR2 SFDVKD. In DNA form, the CDR3 reads TGTGCCAGCAGTTTATCTTGGAGGGTCCGAACCGGGGAGCTGTTTTTT. Translation: CASSLSWRVRTGELFF.

This clonotype was recorded only once. V gene TRBV19 combines with J gene TRBJ2-1, with D unresolved. This CDR3 region has 12 residues. Germline V lookup: CDR1 LNHDA, CDR2 SQIVND (reference sequence). Trimming left V 6 bases short and J 7 bases short, with 10 bases between. CDR3: CASRSYENEQFF. DNA for the CDR3: TGTGCCAGTAGGTCATACGAGAATGAGCAGTTCTTC.

In the case of this clonotype: This may be a read error: a much more frequent sequence differs by one nucleotide. The chain combines TRBV6-6 with TRBJ1-1, with D unclear. This CDR3 has 10 amino acids. The germline V gene has CDR1 MNHNY and CDR2 SVGAGI (reference sequence). The DNA of the CDR3 is TGTGCCAGCAGTGCCCAAGAAGCTTCCTTT. It codes for CASSAQEASF.

The chain couples TRBV19 to TRBJ2-2; D possibly corresponds to TRBD1 (6 bases). V lost 7 bases and J lost 5, with 8 bases in between. This CDR3 region has 12 residues. CDR1 is LNHDA and CDR2 is SQIVND in the germline V gene (reference sequence). The CDR3 coding sequence is TGTGCCAGTAACCAGGGGACCGGGGAGCTGTTTTTT. Translation gives CASNQGTGELFF.

Concerning this clonotype: The final CDR3 position lacks the conserved phenylalanine or tryptophan, pointing to a likely read error. This chain uses TRBV19 with TRBJ1-5; D is uncertain. V lost 3 bases and J lost 4, with 4 bases in between. The CDR3 extends over 12 amino acids. The germline V gene encodes CDR1 LNHDA and CDR2 SQIVND (reference sequence). CDR3 bases: TGTGCCAGTAGTATTATGAATCAGCCCCAGCATCTC. Its protein is CASSIMNQPQHL.

This clonotype has just a few counts. The chain links TRBV28 to TRBJ2-7; D is perhaps TRBD1 (6 bases). The CDR3 spans 13 residues. Germline V gene sequence: CDR1 MDHEN, CDR2 SYDVKM. V lost 8 bases to trimming and J lost 0 bases, with 11 bases between them. CDR3 sequence: CASRDKSSYEQYF. CDR3 bases: TGTGCCAGCCGGGACAAGAGCTCCTACGAGCAGTACTTC.

Ten or more counts support this clonotype. V and J are TRBV14 and TRBJ1-2, with D possibly being TRBD1 (6 bases). The CDR3 consists of 16 residues. Germline V gene lookup returns CDR1 SGHDN and CDR2 FVKESK. Trimming left V 0 bases short and J 1 base short, with 12 bases between. In DNA, the CDR3 is TGTGCCAGCAGCCAAGATACAGGGTCTTATAACTATGGCTACACCTTC. Protein product: CASSQDTGSYNYGYTF.

The chain uses TRBV2 and TRBJ2-3; no clear D gene. Germline CDR1 and CDR2: SNHLY and FYNNEI. This CDR3 contains 15 residues. V dropped 7 bases and J dropped 6 bases, with 20 bases sitting between them. The CDR3 DNA sequence: TGTGCCAGCATCAACCTTCTTAGGGATAGGGATACGCAGTATTTT. It translates to CASINLLRDRDTQYF.

This clonotype appeared many times. V and J are TRBV9 and TRBJ1-1; perhaps TRBD1 as D (6 bases). Germline-derived CDR1 and CDR2 are SGDLS and YYNGEE. Trimming removed 4 bases from V and 6 bases from J, with 7 bases in between. The CDR3 runs to 11 residues. The CDR3 sequence: CASSKGAEAFF. CDR3 nucleotides: TGTGCCAGCAGCAAGGGGGCTGAAGCTTTCTTT.

The chain carries TRBV14 and TRBJ2-1, with D maybe TRBD2 (5 bases). This CDR3 spans 17 amino acids. The V end was cut by 0 bases, the J end by 6 bases, with 18 bases between. CDR1 and CDR2 from the germline V gene are SGHDN and FVKESK. The DNA for the CDR3 is TGTGCCAGCAGCCAAGATGTGAGCGGACCTTACTTCAATGAGCAGTTCTTC. Its protein is CASSQDVSGPYFNEQFF.

V gene TRBV7-8 combines with J gene TRBJ1-5, with D possibly being TRBD1 (6 bases). The CDR3 contains 15 residues. V lost 1 base and J lost 5, with 12 bases in between. Looked up from germline, CDR1 is SGHVS and CDR2 is FQNEAQ. CDR3 bases: TGTGCCAGCAGCTTAGGAAACAGGGCCGATCAGCCCCAGCATTTT. This translates into CASSLGNRADQPQHF.

This clonotype was picked up many times. The chain links TRBV25-1 to TRBJ2-3; 12 nucleotides line up with TRBD2. CDR1 MGHDK and CDR2 SYGVNS come from the germline V gene. The CDR3 consists of 15 residues. The ends lost 6 bases at V and 8 bases at J; junction bases unmatched: 9. The CDR3 reads CASRPTSGGDGTQYF. Here the CDR3 DNA reads TGTGCCAGCAGGCCGACTAGCGGGGGCGACGGTACGCAGTATTTT. Together with reference TRBV25-1 and TRBJ2-3, the CDR3 gives the full variable domain: EADIYQTPRYLVIGTGKKITLECSQTMGHDKMYWYQQDPGMELHLIHYSYGVNSTEKGDLSSESTVSRIRTEHFPLTLESARPSHTSQYLCASRPTSGGDGTQYFGPGTRLTVL.